Following are 32 T cell receptor beta chains from one sample sequenced in a study of early T cells in non-severe SARS-CoV-2 infection. One entry per CDR3 protein, called by TCRdb with MiXCR from the 5' RACE reads. Of some 87,000 distinct CDR3 sequences in the sample, over 10% are singletons; the top ten hold approximately 2.5%. The sequenced sample consisted of whole blood. The receptors shown here come from an adult who was a healthcare worker with PCR-confirmed SARS-CoV-2 infection or an uninfected control (not recorded which).

In its sample, this clonotype was seen many times. V is TRBV3-1 and J is TRBJ2-7; a possible D gene is TRBD2 (5 bases). The CDR3 is 13 residues long. The V end was cut by 4 bases, the J end by 1 base, with 8 bases between. From germline, CDR1 is LGHDT and CDR2 YNNKEL (reference sequence). CDR3 sequence (DNA): TGTGCCAGCAGCCCGCGGGCGTCCTACGAGCAGTACTTC. Its protein is CASSPRASYEQYF.

This sequence joins TRBV6-2 or TRBV6-3 and TRBJ1-2, with TRBD1 identical over 7 bases. Germline V gene lookup returns CDR1 MNHEY and CDR2 SVGEGT. The CDR3 totals 14 residues. Trimming took 2 bases from V and 2 from J; bases not matched to a gene: 2. The CDR3 DNA reads as TGTGCCAGCAGTTACGGACAGGCGAACTATGGCTACACCTTC. Protein: CASSYGQANYGYTF.

There are many counts of this clonotype. The chain couples TRBV5-1 to TRBJ2-7, with D maybe TRBD2 (6 bases). Trimming stripped 1 base from V and 3 bases from J, with 14 bases between. Germline V CDR1 and CDR2: SGHRS, YFSETQ. CDR3 length equals 15 residues. CDR3 in amino acids: CASSLISGDVYEQYF. For the CDR3, the DNA is TGCGCCAGCAGCTTGATTAGCGGTGACGTCTACGAGCAGTACTTC. Using reference TRBV5-1 and TRBJ2-7 for the parts outside the CDR3, the full variable domain is KAGVTQTPRYLIKTRGQQVTLSCSPISGHRSVSWYQQTPGQGLQFLFEYFSETQRNKGNFPGRFSGRQFSNSRSEMNVSTLELGDSALYLCASSLISGDVYEQYFGPGTRLTVT.

This clonotype was counted at least ten times. The chain links TRBV27 to TRBJ1-2, with 7 bases fitting TRBD1. Germline lookup yields CDR1 MNHEY and CDR2 SMNVEV (reference sequence). The CDR3 extends over 16 amino acids. Germline trimming cut 2 bases from V and 4 bases from J; bases unmatched to any gene: 10. DNA for the CDR3: TGTGCCAGCAGTTTAAAGGCAGGGGGGATGGGCTATGGCTACACCTTC. Its translation is CASSLKAGGMGYGYTF.

There are a few counts of this clonotype. The DNA of the CDR3 is TGTGCCAGCAGCGGGGACAGTTTGCTTGAGCAGTTCTTC. Translation: CASSGDSLLEQFF. This sequence joins TRBV5-4 and TRBJ2-1, with TRBD1 matching over 7 bases. The germline V gene has CDR1 SGHNT and CDR2 YYREEE (reference sequence). With V trimmed by 4 bases and J by 9 bases, 7 bases remained unmatched. The length of the CDR3 is 13 residues.

This chain connects TRBV6-6 to TRBJ2-7; 10 bases map to TRBD2. CDR3 size: 15 residues. The junction had 14 bases not matched to a gene; V was cut back by 10 bases and J by 5 bases. CDR1 is MNHNY and CDR2 is SVGAGI in the germline V gene (reference sequence). The CDR3 DNA reads as TGTGCCACAAAGGGACTAGCGCTCGGGAATAACGAGCAGTACTTC. Translating it yields CATKGLALGNNEQYF.

In this sample, this clonotype turned up many times. The chain combines TRBV29-1 with TRBJ2-3, with D possibly called TRBD1 or TRBD2 (5 bases each). Germline V lookup: CDR1 SQVTM, CDR2 ANQGSEA. V was trimmed by 3 bases and J by 6 bases, leaving 16 bases between them. The CDR3 spans 14 residues. CDR3 DNA sequence: TGCAGCGTTGACGGGGCTCCAAGAATGGATACGCAGTATTTT. Protein sequence: CSVDGAPRMDTQYF.

The genes are TRBV7-9 and TRBJ2-1; D is unresolved. CDR3 length: 11 residues. Germline V gene lookup returns CDR1 SEHNR and CDR2 FQNEAQ (reference sequence). V shed 1 base and J shed 10 bases, with 5 bases lying between them. The CDR3 DNA follows: TGTGCCAGCAGCTTAGGCTCGGAGCAGTTCTTC. Translated: CASSLGSEQFF. Together with reference TRBV7-9 and TRBJ2-1, the CDR3 gives the full variable domain: DTGVSQNPRHKITKRGQNVTFRCDPISEHNRLYWYRQTLGQGPEFLTYFQNEAQLEKSRLLSDRFSAERPKGSFSTLEIQRTEQGDSAMYLCASSLGSEQFFGPGTRLTVL.

This clonotype came up a few times. The chain is built from TRBV10-3 and TRBJ2-7; TRBD2 matches 8 bases. The CDR3 has 14 amino acids. J lost 2 bases, V lost 6 bases, and 6 bases had no gene match. CDR1 and CDR2 (germline): ENHRY, SYGVKD. The CDR3 nucleotides read TGTGCCATCAGGAGCGGGGGCGATACCTACGAGCAGTACTTC. Protein product: CAIRSGGDTYEQYF.

On this clonotype itself: The junction departs from the called germline gene at one end, perhaps through a read error. The gene calls are TRBV5-1 and TRBJ1-2; tentatively, D is TRBD1 (6 bases). Per the germline V gene, CDR1 is SGHRS and CDR2 is YFSETQ. CDR3 length: 16 residues. Here the CDR3 DNA reads TGCGCCAGCAGCCGATCCCGGACAGATCCCAACTTTGGCTACACCTTC. Its translation is CASSRSRTDPNFGYTF.

There are many counts of this clonotype. The chain joins TRBV9 to TRBJ2-2; TRBD2 matches at 7 bases. CDR1 is SGDLS, CDR2 YYNGEE, per germline. This CDR3 has 18 residues. The V gene end was trimmed by 0 bases and the J gene end by 3 bases; junction bases not matched to a gene: 11. Here the CDR3 reads CASSVGAGVVVHTGELFF. The CDR3 DNA reads as TGTGCCAGCAGCGTAGGTGCGGGGGTGGTCGTCCACACCGGGGAGCTGTTTTTT.

V usage is TRBV24-1 and J usage is TRBJ2-1, with TRBD1 as a possible D gene (6 bases). V gave up 6 bases and J gave up 7 bases, with 6 bases separating them. This CDR3 is built from 11 residues. Germline V lookup: CDR1 KGHDR, CDR2 SFDVKD. CDR3 DNA: TGTGCCACCAGTCAGGGGAATGAGCAGTTCTTC. This translates into CATSQGNEQFF.

In this sample, this clonotype turned up many times. The chain is built from TRBV11-2 and TRBJ2-2, with unresolved D. V gave up 3 bases and J gave up 0 bases, with 11 bases separating them. Germline CDR1 is SGHAT and CDR2 is FQNNGV. The CDR3 is made up of 16 amino acids. CDR3 in amino acids: CASSFGKFANTGELFF. The CDR3 DNA reads TGTGCCAGCAGCTTCGGAAAGTTCGCGAACACCGGGGAGCTGTTTTTT.

The gene calls are TRBV13 and TRBJ1-3; D uncertain. V was clipped by 3 bases and J by 7 bases, with 10 bases between them. CDR1 and CDR2 from the germline V gene are PRHDT and FYEKMQ (reference sequence). This CDR3 has 13 amino acids. The CDR3 loop reads CASSFGSFNTIYF. The DNA for the CDR3 is TGTGCCAGCAGCTTTGGTAGTTTCAACACCATATATTTT.

This clonotype was observed at least ten times. This chain connects TRBV7-8 to TRBJ2-5; D might be TRBD2 (5 bases). The CDR3 has 16 residues. V was clipped by 2 bases and J by 0 bases, with 13 bases between them. Germline V gene lookup returns CDR1 SGHVS and CDR2 FQNEAQ. This chain's CDR3 is CASSLPAGPNQETQYF. CDR3 nucleotides: TGTGCCAGCAGCTTACCCGCGGGCCCTAACCAAGAGACCCAGTACTTC.

The chain is built from TRBV7-2 and TRBJ1-6; 7 bases align to TRBD1. The CDR3 has 15 amino acids. Trimming cost V 5 bases and J 10 bases; bases outside gene matches: 11. Per the germline V gene, CDR1 is SGHTA and CDR2 is FQGNSA. In DNA, the CDR3 is TGTGCCAGCAGCGTCAGACAGGGAGGTAGATCACCCCTCCACTTT. Translated: CASSVRQGGRSPLHF.

This clonotype has ten or more counts. CDR3 DNA sequence: TGTGCCAGCAGCCCAGGGGGCGATAGCTCCTACGAGCAGTACTTC. It yields the protein CASSPGGDSSYEQYF. The rearrangement uses TRBV7-3 and TRBJ2-7, with 8 bases identical to TRBD1. The germline gives CDR1 SGHTA, CDR2 FQGTGA. CDR3 length: 15 residues. Trimming cost V 5 bases and J 0 bases; bases outside gene matches: 6.

This clonotype was detected ten times or more. This chain connects TRBV5-1 to TRBJ1-1, with D uncertain. V was shortened by 5 bases and J by 0 bases, with 11 bases between the two germline ends. This CDR3 spans 14 amino acids. Germline loops: CDR1 SGHRS, CDR2 YFSETQ. The CDR3 region has the DNA TGCGCCAGCAGACTTCCGAAGGTGAACACTGAAGCTTTCTTT. Amino acid sequence: CASRLPKVNTEAFF.

This clonotype came up a few times. V and J are TRBV7-2 and TRBJ2-3; 9 positions match TRBD2. J was trimmed by 5 bases and V by 8 bases; bases with no gene match: 5. Germline CDR1 and CDR2: SGHTA and FQGNSA. The CDR3 length is 13 residues. The CDR3 sequence: CASGSGGLDTQYF. For the CDR3, the DNA is TGTGCCAGCGGTAGCGGGGGACTAGATACGCAGTATTTT.

This clonotype was found a few times. The chain uses TRBV7-3 and TRBJ2-5; D possibly corresponds to TRBD2 (6 bases). Per the germline V gene, CDR1 is SGHTA and CDR2 is FQGTGA. The CDR3 totals 15 residues. V lost 6 bases and J lost 1, with 15 bases in between. CDR3 coding DNA: TGTGCCAGCAGTTCCGGGCGGGGATCCCAAGAGACCCAGTACTTC. Protein: CASSSGRGSQETQYF.

This clonotype came up a few times. The gene calls are TRBV11-3 and TRBJ2-7; D not resolved. V was pared by 0 bases and J by 5 bases, with 11 bases between. Germline V gene sequence: CDR1 SGHNT, CDR2 YENEEA. The CDR3 runs to 14 residues. The CDR3 bases are TGTGCCAGCAGCTTAGATTTAGTCAGCAACGAGCAGTACTTC. This translates into CASSLDLVSNEQYF. The full variable domain, in which reference TRBV11-3 and TRBJ2-7 provide the parts outside the CDR3, is EAGVVQSPRYKIIEKKQPVAFWCNPISGHNTLYWYLQNLGQGPELLIRYENEEAVDDSQLPKDRFSAERLKGVDSTLKIQPAELGDSAVYLCASSLDLVSNEQYFGPGTRLTVT.

This clonotype was detected only a few times. CDR3 loop: CASSPGHSVGYGYTF. Here the CDR3 DNA reads TGCGCCAGCAGCCCCGGGCACTCAGTTGGCTATGGCTACACCTTC. The rearrangement uses TRBV5-1 and TRBJ1-2; D not resolved. With 4 bases removed from V and 4 bases from J, the gap between germline ends came to 17 bases. CDR1 is SGHRS and CDR2 is YFSETQ in the germline V gene. This CDR3 has 15 residues.

This clonotype has ten or more counts. The chain has TRBV11-1 and TRBJ2-5; D is possibly TRBD1 (5 bases). The CDR3 spans 13 residues. The germline V gene has CDR1 SGHAT and CDR2 FQDESV (reference sequence). Trimming cost V 5 bases and J 5 bases, with 12 bases left between them. CDR3 DNA: TGTGCCAGCAGCATTACCAACAGGGAGACCCAGTACTTC. Residues: CASSITNRETQYF.

This clonotype was recorded at least ten times. V is TRBV11-3 and J is TRBJ2-1, with D perhaps matching TRBD2 (6 bases). V was shortened by 5 bases and J by 8 bases, with 13 bases between the two germline ends. The CDR3 runs 13 residues. The germline gives CDR1 SGHNT, CDR2 YENEEA. The CDR3 region is CASSPRDFHEQFF. The DNA for the CDR3 is TGTGCCAGCAGCCCTCGGGACTTTCATGAGCAGTTCTTC.

J is TRBJ2-3 and V is TRBV4-2, with 7 bases matching TRBD2. This CDR3 has 15 amino acids. Germline V gives CDR1 LGHNA, CDR2 YNFKEQ. Germline trimming cut 4 bases from V and 4 bases from J; bases unmatched to any gene: 8. The CDR3 loop reads CASSLTIGGADTQYF. The CDR3, as DNA: TGTGCCAGCAGCCTAACTATTGGGGGGGCAGATACGCAGTATTTT.

This clonotype was observed a few times. The rearrangement links TRBV12-3 or TRBV12-4 to TRBJ2-5, with D maybe TRBD2 (6 bases). With 8 bases removed from V and 5 bases from J, the gap between germline ends came to 18 bases. CDR3 length equals 14 residues. CDR3 DNA sequence: TGTGCCAGCGGTAAAACCGGGAGTACGGAGACCCAGTACTTC. Translation: CASGKTGSTETQYF.

This clonotype has at least ten counts. The chain is built from TRBV5-5 and TRBJ2-7, with D uncertain. In germline, CDR1 is SGHKS, CDR2 YYEKEE (reference sequence). The CDR3 has 13 residues. Trimming stripped 5 bases from V and 2 bases from J, with 11 bases between. The CDR3 here is CASRVLGAYEQYF. The CDR3 DNA reads as TGTGCCAGCAGGGTCCTTGGAGCCTACGAGCAGTACTTC.

V and J are TRBV5-1 and TRBJ2-5, with D uncertain. CDR3 length: 16 amino acids. Per the germline V gene, CDR1 is SGHRS and CDR2 is YFSETQ. The V end lost 1 base, the J end lost 0 bases, and 13 bases lay between the germline ends. This CDR3 is CASSLNTAAYQETQYF. DNA of the CDR3: TGCGCCAGCAGCTTGAATACAGCCGCTTACCAAGAGACCCAGTACTTC.

This rearrangement joins TRBV9 to TRBJ2-5; D uncertain. The germline V gene encodes CDR1 SGDLS and CDR2 YYNGEE. V gave up 5 bases and J gave up 2 bases, with 16 bases separating them. The length of the CDR3 is 15 residues. CDR3 bases: TGTGCCAGCAGTCCCTTCGAGGCTTTTCAAGAGACCCAGTACTTC. Translating gives CASSPFEAFQETQYF.

This clonotype was observed a handful of times. The rearrangement uses TRBV4-1 and TRBJ2-5, with 11 nucleotides matching TRBD2. The junction had 1 base not matched to a gene; V was cut back by 3 bases and J by 1 base. CDR1 MGHRA and CDR2 YSYEKL come from the germline V gene. The CDR3 covers 15 residues. DNA for the CDR3: TGCGCCAGCAGCCACCTAGCGGGGGGCCAAGAGACCCAGTACTTC. Residues: CASSHLAGGQETQYF.

This clonotype was detected ten times or more. V and J are TRBV29-1 and TRBJ2-1; weak D call: TRBD2 (6 bases). Germline lookup yields CDR1 SQVTM and CDR2 ANQGSEA. V was shortened by 5 bases and J by 10 bases, with 15 bases between the two germline ends. This CDR3 is built from 12 residues. The CDR3 bases are TGCAGCGTTCCCCTGGGGGGTTCCGAGCAGTTCTTC. Encoded protein: CSVPLGGSEQFF.

V gene TRBV7-2 combines with J gene TRBJ2-7, with a tentative D call TRBD2 (5 bases). Germline loops: CDR1 SGHTA, CDR2 FQGNSA. Trimming took off 2 bases at V and 4 bases at J, with 9 bases between the two ends. This CDR3 is 13 amino acids long. The CDR3 DNA sequence: TGTGCCAGCAGCTTATGGACTTATTACGAGCAGTACTTC. It specifies CASSLWTYYEQYF.